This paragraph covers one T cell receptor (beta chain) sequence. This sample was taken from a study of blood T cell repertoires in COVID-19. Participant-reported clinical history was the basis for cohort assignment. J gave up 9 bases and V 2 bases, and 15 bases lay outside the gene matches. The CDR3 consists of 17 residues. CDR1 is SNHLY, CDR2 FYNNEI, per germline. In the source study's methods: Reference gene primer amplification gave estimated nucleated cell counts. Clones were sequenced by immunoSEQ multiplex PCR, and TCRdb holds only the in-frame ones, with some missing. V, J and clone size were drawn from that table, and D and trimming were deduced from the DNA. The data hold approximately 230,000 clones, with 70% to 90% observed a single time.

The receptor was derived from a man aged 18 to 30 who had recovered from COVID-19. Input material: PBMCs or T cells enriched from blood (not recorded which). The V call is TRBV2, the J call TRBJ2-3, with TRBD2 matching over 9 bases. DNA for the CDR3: TGTGCCAGCAGTGAAATGGCTAGCGGGGCCTCACGGGAGACGCAGTATTTT. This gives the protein CASSEMASGASRETQYF.